The rows below give T cell receptor beta chains drawn from one sample of a study of radiotherapy plus CTLA-4 blockade in lung cancer. Assay: immunoSEQ multiplex PCR; the TCRdb copy retains only in-frame clones and omits some. Among more than 80,000 clones listed, 85% to 90% were seen once. The sequencing here drew on peripheral blood, taken from a patient treated with radiotherapy plus ipilimumab. All receptors come from a human donor with non-small cell lung cancer that progressed on radiotherapy plus ipilimumab. Some clones in this sample may be carry-over from other donors' samples. The CDR3 runs from the conserved cysteine through the conserved F or W. D genes are given only for firm matches. Clone size is stated in some rows and not others, as once, few, many or a class when expanded.

clone_size	v_call	j_call	d_call	cdr3_aa	cdr3_nt
.	TRBV7-9	TRBJ1-2	TRBD1	CASSPGQGFGYTF	TGTGCCAGCAGCCCGGGACAGGGTTTTGGCTACACCTTC
once	TRBV29-1	TRBJ1-2	.	CSVGASTGYTF	TGCAGCGTTGGAGCCTCTACTGGCTACACCTTC
.	TRBV7-9	TRBJ1-5	.	CATATEYAGNQPQHF	TGTGCCACCGCCACCGAATACGCCGGCAATCAGCCCCAGCATTTT
.	TRBV2	TRBJ1-5	.	CASSGQYNQPQHF	TGTGCCAGCAGTGGACAGTACAATCAGCCCCAGCATTTT
.	TRBV6-5	TRBJ1-4	TRBD1	CASSWDRGTEKLFF	TGTGCCAGCAGTTGGGACAGGGGCACTGAAAAACTGTTTTTT
.	TRBV28	TRBJ2-4	TRBD2	CASSLAGGPQNIQYF	TGTGCCAGCAGTCTAGCGGGGGGGCCCCAAAACATTCAGTACTTC
.	TRBV5-1	TRBJ1-6	TRBD1	CASSWDSNSPLHF	TGCGCCAGCAGCTGGGACAGTAATTCACCCCTCCACTTT
.	TRBV4-2	TRBJ1-2	.	CASSQAEGGPYGYTF	TGTGCCAGCAGCCAAGCGGAGGGGGGTCCTTATGGCTACACCTTC
.	TRBV9	TRBJ2-3	.	CASTVGALKDTQYF	TGTGCCAGCACCGTAGGGGCCTTGAAAGATACGCAGTATTTT
.	TRBV11-2	TRBJ2-5	.	CASSYFGGTQYF	TGTGCCAGCAGCTACTTCGGCGGGACCCAGTACTTC
few	TRBV29-1	TRBJ1-5	.	CSVEGREGQPQHF	TGCAGCGTTGAAGGGCGGGAGGGTCAGCCCCAGCATTTT
.	TRBV18	TRBJ1-5	.	CASSPPNRANQPQHF	TGTGCCAGCTCACCACCGAATAGGGCAAATCAGCCCCAGCATTTT
.	TRBV6-5	TRBJ2-7	TRBD1	CASSEGQGADEQYF	TGTGCCAGCAGTGAGGGGCAGGGGGCTGACGAGCAGTACTTC
.	TRBV10-3	TRBJ2-1	TRBD2	CAISDLAASGVNEQFF	TGTGCCATCAGTGATCTAGCGGCTAGCGGGGTAAATGAGCAGTTCTTC
few	TRBV4-1	TRBJ2-7	.	CASSQEGRLRGQYF	TGCGCCAGCAGCCAAGAGGGTCGCTTGAGGGGGCAGTACTTC
.	TRBV7-9	TRBJ2-6	TRBD1	CASSSRTGFSGANVLTF	TGTGCCAGCAGCTCACGGACAGGGTTCTCTGGGGCCAACGTCCTGACTTTC
.	TRBV7-3	TRBJ2-7	TRBD1	CASSLGQGDLYEQYF	TGTGCCAGCAGCTTGGGACAGGGGGACCTCTACGAGCAGTACTTC
once	TRBV29-1	TRBJ2-3	TRBD2	CSVQVGLAGETDTQYF	TGCAGCGTTCAAGTGGGACTAGCGGGGGAGACAGATACGCAGTATTTT
.	TRBV5-1	TRBJ1-3	.	CASSPADFADTIYF	TGCGCCAGCAGCCCTGCCGACTTTGCGGACACCATATATTTT
.	TRBV19	TRBJ1-5	TRBD1	CASRGQENQPQHF	TGTGCCAGTAGAGGACAGGAGAATCAGCCCCAGCATTTT
once	TRBV11-2	TRBJ1-6	TRBD1	CASSLGGQLNSPLHF	TGTGCCAGCAGCTTAGGGGGACAGCTGAATTCACCCCTCCACTTT
.	TRBV28	TRBJ1-3	.	CASSEGDTIYF	TGTGCCAGCAGTGAGGGTGACACCATATATTTT